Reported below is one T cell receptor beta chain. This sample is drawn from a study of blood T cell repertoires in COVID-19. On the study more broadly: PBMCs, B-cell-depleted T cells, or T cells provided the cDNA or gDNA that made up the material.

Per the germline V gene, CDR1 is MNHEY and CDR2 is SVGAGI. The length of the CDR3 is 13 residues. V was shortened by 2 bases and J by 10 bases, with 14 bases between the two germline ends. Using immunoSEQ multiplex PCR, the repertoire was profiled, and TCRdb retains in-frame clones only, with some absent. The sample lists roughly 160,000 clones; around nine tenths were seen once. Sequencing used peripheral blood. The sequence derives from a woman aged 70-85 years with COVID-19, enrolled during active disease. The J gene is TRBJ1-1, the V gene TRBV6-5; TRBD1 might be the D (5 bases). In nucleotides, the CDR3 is TGTGCCAGCAGTTACGTAGGGGAGGCTCCAGCTTTCTTT. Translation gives CASSYVGEAPAFF.